This record concerns one TCR beta chain sequence. This specimen comes from a study of blood T cell repertoires in COVID-19. As for the study in general: Acute and convalescent COVID-19 specimens originated in the United States, Italy and Spain. The analysed material was cDNA or gDNA that came from T cells, B-cell-depleted T cells, or PBMCs.

As originally analysed: Amplification of reference gene primers provided the estimated nucleated cell counts. This table comes from immunoSEQ multiplex PCR, and its TCRdb copy is limited to in-frame clones, with some not included. The V and J calls and the clone size are those of that table, but D and trimming were determined from the DNA. This sample has tens of thousands of clones, with about nine tenths found just once. Germline CDR1 is LGHNA and CDR2 is YNFKEQ. V was pared by 3 bases and J by 5 bases, with 19 bases between. CDR3 length: 16 residues. The sample taken for sequencing was peripheral blood. The sequence derives from a man in his fifties or sixties with active COVID-19. The chain uses TRBV4-2 and TRBJ2-5, with D possibly being TRBD2 (6 bases). CDR3 coding DNA: TGTGCCAGCAGCCAGGGGCCCGAACTAGCAGGGGAGACCCAGTACTTC. It translates to CASSQGPELAGETQYF.